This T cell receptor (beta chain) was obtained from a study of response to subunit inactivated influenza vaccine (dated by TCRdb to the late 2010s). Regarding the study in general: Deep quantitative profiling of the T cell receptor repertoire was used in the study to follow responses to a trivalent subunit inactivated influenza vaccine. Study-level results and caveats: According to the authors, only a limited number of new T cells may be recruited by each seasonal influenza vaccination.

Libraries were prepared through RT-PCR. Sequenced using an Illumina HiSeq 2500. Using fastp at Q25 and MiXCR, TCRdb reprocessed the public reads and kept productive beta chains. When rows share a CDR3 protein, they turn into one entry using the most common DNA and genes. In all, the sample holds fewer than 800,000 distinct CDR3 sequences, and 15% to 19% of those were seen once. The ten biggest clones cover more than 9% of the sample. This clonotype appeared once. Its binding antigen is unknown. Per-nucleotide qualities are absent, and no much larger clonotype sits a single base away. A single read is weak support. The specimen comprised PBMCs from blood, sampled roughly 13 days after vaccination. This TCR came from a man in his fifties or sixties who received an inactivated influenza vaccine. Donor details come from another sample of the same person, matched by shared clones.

The DNA is as follows: TGTGCCAGCAGATACGACAGGGGCGCCTACAATGAGCAGTTCTTC. It encodes CASRYDRGAYNEQFF. The rearranged chain carries TRBV27 and TRBJ2-1, with TRBD1 matching 8 junction bases. V has 6 bases trimmed and J has 2 bases trimmed; junction bases matching no gene number 6. The CDR3 sequence holds 15 residues, the cysteine and phenylalanine included. The kept DNA is CDR3 alone, 45 bases in frame from the first base. CDR1 and CDR2 are drawn from the germline V gene (reference sequence): MNHEY, SMNVEV.